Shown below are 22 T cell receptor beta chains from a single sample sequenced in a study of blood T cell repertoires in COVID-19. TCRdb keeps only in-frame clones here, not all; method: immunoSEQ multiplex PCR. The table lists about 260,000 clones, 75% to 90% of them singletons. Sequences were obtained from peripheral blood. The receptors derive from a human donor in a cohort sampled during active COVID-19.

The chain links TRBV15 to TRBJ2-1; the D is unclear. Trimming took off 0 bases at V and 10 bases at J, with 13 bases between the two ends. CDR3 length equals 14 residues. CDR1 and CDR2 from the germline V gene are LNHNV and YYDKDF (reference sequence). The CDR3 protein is CATSRDQRSGEQFF. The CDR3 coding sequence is TGTGCCACCAGCAGAGATCAGCGTAGTGGGGAGCAGTTCTTC. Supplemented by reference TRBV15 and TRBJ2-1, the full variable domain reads DAMVIQNPRYQVTQFGKPVTLSCSQTLNHNVMYWYQQKSSQAPKLLFHYYDKDFNNEADTPDNFQSRRPNTSFCFLDIRSPGLGDTAMYLCATSRDQRSGEQFFGPGTRLTVL.

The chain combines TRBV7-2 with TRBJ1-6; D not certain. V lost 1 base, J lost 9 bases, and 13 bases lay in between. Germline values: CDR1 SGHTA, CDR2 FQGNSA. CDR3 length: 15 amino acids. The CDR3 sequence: CASSLGSQSGSPLHF. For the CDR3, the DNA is TGTGCCAGCAGCTTAGGTTCCCAGTCGGGTTCACCCCTCCACTTT. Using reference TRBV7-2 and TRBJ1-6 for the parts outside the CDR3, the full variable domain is GAGVSQSPSNKVTEKGKDVELRCDPISGHTALYWYRQSLGQGLEFLIYFQGNSAPDKSGLPSDRFSAERTGGSVSTLTIQRTQQEDSAVYLCASSLGSQSGSPLHFGNGTRLTVT.

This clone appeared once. This CDR3 reads CASSPGLAYEQYF. The DNA for the CDR3 is TGCGCCAGCAGCCCAGGACTAGCCTACGAGCAGTACTTC. V gene TRBV5-1 combines with J gene TRBJ2-7; TRBD2 agrees at 7 bases. The V segment lost 4 bases and the J segment 2 bases; nucleotides outside the gene matches: 3. Germline CDR1 and CDR2: SGHRS and YFSETQ. The CDR3 covers 13 residues.

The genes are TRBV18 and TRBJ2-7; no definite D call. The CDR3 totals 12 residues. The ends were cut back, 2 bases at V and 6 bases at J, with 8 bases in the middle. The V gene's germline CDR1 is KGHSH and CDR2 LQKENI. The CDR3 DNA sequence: TGTGCCAGCTCACCAACTATGAGCGAGCAGTACTTC. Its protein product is CASSPTMSEQYF.

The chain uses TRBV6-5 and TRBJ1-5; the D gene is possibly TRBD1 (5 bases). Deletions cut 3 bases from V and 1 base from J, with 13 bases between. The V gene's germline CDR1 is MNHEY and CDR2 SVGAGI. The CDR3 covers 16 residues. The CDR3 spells CASSYQGFGSNQPQHF. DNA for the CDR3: TGTGCCAGCAGTTATCAGGGTTTCGGAAGCAATCAGCCCCAGCATTTT.

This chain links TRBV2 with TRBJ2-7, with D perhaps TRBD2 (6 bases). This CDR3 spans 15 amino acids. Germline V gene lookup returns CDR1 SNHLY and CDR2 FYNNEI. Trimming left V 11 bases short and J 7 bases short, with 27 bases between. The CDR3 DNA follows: TGTGCCGGGACCTGGGCAGCCGCCGTCCGGGGGGAGCAGTACTTC. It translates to CAGTWAAAVRGEQYF.

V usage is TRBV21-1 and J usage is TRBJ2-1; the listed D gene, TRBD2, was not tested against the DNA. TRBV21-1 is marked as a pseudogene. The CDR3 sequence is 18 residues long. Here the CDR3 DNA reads TGTGCCAGCAGCGAACGCCCGACTAGCGGGAGGGCCTTGGATGAGCAGTTCTTC. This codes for CASSERPTSGRALDEQFF.

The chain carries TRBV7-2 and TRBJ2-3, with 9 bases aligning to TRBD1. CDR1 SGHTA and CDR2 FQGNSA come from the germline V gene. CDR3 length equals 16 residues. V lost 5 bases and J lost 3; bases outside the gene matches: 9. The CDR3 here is CASSPGTGIRTDTQYF. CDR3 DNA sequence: TGTGCCAGCAGCCCCGGGACAGGGATTAGGACAGATACGCAGTATTTT.

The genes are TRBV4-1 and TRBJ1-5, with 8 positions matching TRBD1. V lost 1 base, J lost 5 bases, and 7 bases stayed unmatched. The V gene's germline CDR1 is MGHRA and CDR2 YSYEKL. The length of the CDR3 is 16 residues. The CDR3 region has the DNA TGCGCCAGCAGCCAAGCATTGGCAGGGGGCTATCAGCCCCAGCATTTT. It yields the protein CASSQALAGGYQPQHF.

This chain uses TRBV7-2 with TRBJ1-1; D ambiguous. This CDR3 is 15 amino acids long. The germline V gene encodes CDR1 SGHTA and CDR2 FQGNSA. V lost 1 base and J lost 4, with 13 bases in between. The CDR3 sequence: CASSLVRVRATEAFF. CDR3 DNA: TGTGCCAGCAGCTTAGTTCGGGTGAGGGCCACTGAAGCTTTCTTT.

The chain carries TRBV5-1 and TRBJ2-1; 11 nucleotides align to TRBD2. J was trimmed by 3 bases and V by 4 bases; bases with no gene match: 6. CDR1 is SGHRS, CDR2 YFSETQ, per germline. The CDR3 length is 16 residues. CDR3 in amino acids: CASSTSGSGDYNEQFF. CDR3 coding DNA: TGCGCCAGCAGCACTAGCGGGAGCGGGGACTACAATGAGCAGTTCTTC.

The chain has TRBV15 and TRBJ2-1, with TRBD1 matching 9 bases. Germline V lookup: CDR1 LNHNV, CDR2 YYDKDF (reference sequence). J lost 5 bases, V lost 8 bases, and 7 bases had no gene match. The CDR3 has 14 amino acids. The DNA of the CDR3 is TGTGCCACCGACCGGGACAGGGTTCACAATGAGCAGTTCTTC. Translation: CATDRDRVHNEQFF. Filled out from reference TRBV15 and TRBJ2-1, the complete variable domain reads DAMVIQNPRYQVTQFGKPVTLSCSQTLNHNVMYWYQQKSSQAPKLLFHYYDKDFNNEADTPDNFQSRRPNTSFCFLDIRSPGLGDTAMYLCATDRDRVHNEQFFGPGTRLTVL.

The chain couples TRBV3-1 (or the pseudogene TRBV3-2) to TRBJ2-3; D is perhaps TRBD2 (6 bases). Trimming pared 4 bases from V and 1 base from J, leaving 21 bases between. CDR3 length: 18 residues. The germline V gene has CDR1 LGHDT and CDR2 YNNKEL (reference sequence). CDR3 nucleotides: TGTGCCAGCAGCCCAGGTGTGGTAGCGGATCAACGCACAGATACGCAGTATTTT. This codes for CASSPGVVADQRTDTQYF.

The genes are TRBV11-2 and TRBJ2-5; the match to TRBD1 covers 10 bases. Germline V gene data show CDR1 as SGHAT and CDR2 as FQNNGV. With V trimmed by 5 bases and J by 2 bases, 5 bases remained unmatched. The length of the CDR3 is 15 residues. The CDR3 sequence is CASSGGTGEQETQYF. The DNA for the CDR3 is TGTGCCAGCAGCGGCGGGACAGGGGAACAAGAGACCCAGTACTTC.

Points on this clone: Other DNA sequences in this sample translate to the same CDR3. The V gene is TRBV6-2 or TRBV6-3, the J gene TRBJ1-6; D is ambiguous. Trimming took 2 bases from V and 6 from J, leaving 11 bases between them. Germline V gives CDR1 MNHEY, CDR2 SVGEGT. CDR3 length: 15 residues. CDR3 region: CASSYPPGVNSPLHF. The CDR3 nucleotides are TGTGCCAGCAGTTACCCGCCGGGAGTTAATTCACCCCTCCACTTT.

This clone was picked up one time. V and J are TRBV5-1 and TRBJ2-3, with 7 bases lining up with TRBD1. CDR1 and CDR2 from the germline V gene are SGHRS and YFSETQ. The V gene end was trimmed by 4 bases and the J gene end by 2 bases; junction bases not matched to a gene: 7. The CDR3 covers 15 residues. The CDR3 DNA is TGCGCCAGCAGCACGACGGGACAGTCCACAGATACGCAGTATTTT. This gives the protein CASSTTGQSTDTQYF.

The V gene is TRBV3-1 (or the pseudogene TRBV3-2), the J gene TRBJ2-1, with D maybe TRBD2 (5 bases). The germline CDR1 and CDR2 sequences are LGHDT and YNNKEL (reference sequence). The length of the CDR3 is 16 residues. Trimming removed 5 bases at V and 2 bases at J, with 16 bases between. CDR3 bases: TGTGCCAGCAGCTCCCGCGCGAGGGCCCCCTACAATGAGCAGTTCTTC. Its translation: CASSSRARAPYNEQFF.

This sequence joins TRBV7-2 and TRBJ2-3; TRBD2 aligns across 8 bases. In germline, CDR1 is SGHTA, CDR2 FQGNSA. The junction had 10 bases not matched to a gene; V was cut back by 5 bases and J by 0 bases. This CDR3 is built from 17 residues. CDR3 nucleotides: TGTGCCAGCAGCAGACCTGTGCGCGGGGGGAGCACAGATACGCAGTATTTT. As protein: CASSRPVRGGSTDTQYF.

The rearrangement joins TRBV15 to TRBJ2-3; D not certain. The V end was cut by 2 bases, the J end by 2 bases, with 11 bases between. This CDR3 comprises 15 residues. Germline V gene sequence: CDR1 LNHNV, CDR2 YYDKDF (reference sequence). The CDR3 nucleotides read TGTGCCACCAGCAGAAACAGAGTCACCACAGATACGCAGTATTTT. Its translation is CATSRNRVTTDTQYF.

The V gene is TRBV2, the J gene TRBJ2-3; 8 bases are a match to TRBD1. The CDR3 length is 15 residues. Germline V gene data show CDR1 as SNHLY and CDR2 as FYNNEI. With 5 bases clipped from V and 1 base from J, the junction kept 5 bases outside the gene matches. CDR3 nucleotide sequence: TGTGCCAGCAGTTTTGACAGGGGCCGCACAGATACGCAGTATTTT. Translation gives CASSFDRGRTDTQYF.

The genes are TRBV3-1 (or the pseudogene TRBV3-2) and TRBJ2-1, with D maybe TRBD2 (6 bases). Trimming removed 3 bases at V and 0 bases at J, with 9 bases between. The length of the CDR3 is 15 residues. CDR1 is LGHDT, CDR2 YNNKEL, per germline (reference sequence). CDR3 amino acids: CASSQTRSSYNEQFF. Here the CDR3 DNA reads TGTGCCAGCAGCCAGACTAGGAGCTCCTACAATGAGCAGTTCTTC.

The CDR3 here is CASSYSQDSYLVEQYF. CDR3 coding DNA: TGTGCCAGCAGTTACTCGCAGGACAGCTATTTGGTGGAGCAGTACTTC. The chain recombines TRBV6-2 or TRBV6-3 with TRBJ2-7; weak D call: TRBD1 (6 bases). Per the germline V gene, CDR1 is MNHEY and CDR2 is SVGEGT. The CDR3 contains 16 residues. With 0 bases removed from V and 7 bases from J, the gap between germline ends came to 19 bases.